A selection of T cell receptor beta chains follows, all from one sample in a study of control samples from healthy donors and cancer patients. This table comes from immunoSEQ multiplex PCR, and its TCRdb copy is limited to in-frame clones, with some not included. The data show roughly 92,000 clones, around 86% seen once. The source material was blood. The receptors derive from a woman aged 45-65 years in good health. CDR3s include the opening cysteine and the closing phenylalanine or tryptophan. A D gene is named only where the DNA matches it firmly. Some rows have no size entry. The others give once, few or many, or a class for an expanded clone.

v_call: TRBV11-3
d_call: .
clone_size: .
j_call: TRBJ2-7
cdr3_nt: TGTGCCAGCAGTCAAACTAGTACCGAGCAGTACTTC
cdr3_aa: CASSQTSTEQYF

v_call: TRBV9
d_call: .
clone_size: .
j_call: TRBJ2-5
cdr3_nt: TGTGCCAGCAGCGTAGGTCTCCAAGAGACCCAGTACTTC
cdr3_aa: CASSVGLQETQYF

v_call: TRBV27
d_call: TRBD2
clone_size: few
j_call: TRBJ2-7
cdr3_nt: TGTGCCAGCAGTTCCCCGGGACTAGGGGTATACGAGCAGTACTTC
cdr3_aa: CASSSPGLGVYEQYF

v_call: TRBV5-4
d_call: .
clone_size: .
j_call: TRBJ1-3
cdr3_nt: TGTGCCAGCAGCTTGGCCGGGGGGAGCTCTGGAAACACCATATATTTT
cdr3_aa: CASSLAGGSSGNTIYF

v_call: TRBV6-2/TRBV6-3
d_call: .
clone_size: once
j_call: TRBJ2-1
cdr3_nt: TGTGCCAGCAGTTACTCGGCCCCGCGAGATGAGCAGTTCTTC
cdr3_aa: CASSYSAPRDEQFF

v_call: TRBV5-5
d_call: .
clone_size: .
j_call: TRBJ1-1
cdr3_nt: TGTGCCAGCAGCTTGGGAACAGCCTCTGAAGCTTTCTTT
cdr3_aa: CASSLGTASEAFF

v_call: TRBV19
d_call: .
clone_size: .
j_call: TRBJ1-5
cdr3_nt: TGTGCCAGTAGGGGGGCAGGGACCATATATAGCAATCAGCCCCAGCATTTT
cdr3_aa: CASRGAGTIYSNQPQHF

v_call: TRBV6-4
d_call: .
clone_size: .
j_call: TRBJ1-2
cdr3_nt: TGTGCCAGCAGTGACTCAATCGGGGCCGGTGGCTACACCTTC
cdr3_aa: CASSDSIGAGGYTF

v_call: TRBV5-6
d_call: .
clone_size: .
j_call: TRBJ1-1
cdr3_nt: TGTGCCAGCAGCCGAAGGACGGGACCGATGAACACTGAAGCTTTCTTT
cdr3_aa: CASSRRTGPMNTEAFF

v_call: TRBV11-2
d_call: .
clone_size: .
j_call: TRBJ2-4
cdr3_nt: TGTGCCAGCAGCTCTATGAGGGGTGCCAAAAACATTCAGTACTTC
cdr3_aa: CASSSMRGAKNIQYF

v_call: TRBV2
d_call: TRBD2
clone_size: .
j_call: TRBJ2-7
cdr3_nt: TGTGCCAGCGGACTTCGCGGGGGGTCCTCCTACGAGCAGTACTTC
cdr3_aa: CASGLRGGSSYEQYF

v_call: TRBV4-2
d_call: .
clone_size: .
j_call: TRBJ2-3
cdr3_nt: TGTGCCAGCAGCCAAGGGGGGGCGGGGGGCACAGATACGCAGTATTTT
cdr3_aa: CASSQGGAGGTDTQYF

v_call: TRBV7-2
d_call: .
clone_size: .
j_call: TRBJ2-5
cdr3_nt: TGTGCCAGCAGCTTAGTGAGTTTCCAAGAGACCCAGTACTTC
cdr3_aa: CASSLVSFQETQYF

v_call: TRBV12-2
d_call: .
clone_size: .
j_call: TRBJ1-3
cdr3_nt: TGTGCAAGTCGCTTAGTTCCTTTGGGAGGGGGCGAACGAAACACCATATATTTT
cdr3_aa: CASRLVPLGGGERNTIYF

v_call: TRBV11-2
d_call: TRBD2
clone_size: .
j_call: TRBJ2-1
cdr3_nt: TGTGCCAGCAAACTCCGGGGGGGGCTAGCGGGAGGACCCTACAATGAGCAGTTCTTC
cdr3_aa: CASKLRGGLAGGPYNEQFF

v_call: TRBV6-5
d_call: TRBD1
clone_size: few
j_call: TRBJ1-1
cdr3_nt: TGTGCCAGCAGCTGGGACAGCCTGAACACTGAAGCTTTCTTT
cdr3_aa: CASSWDSLNTEAFF

v_call: TRBV5-1
d_call: TRBD2
clone_size: .
j_call: TRBJ2-1
cdr3_nt: TGCGCCAGCTCGACTAGCGGATCGAATGAGCAGTTCTTC
cdr3_aa: CASSTSGSNEQFF

v_call: TRBV5-1
d_call: .
clone_size: .
j_call: TRBJ2-7
cdr3_nt: TGCGCCAGCAGCCCTGGTGGGCGGCTGGGCGAGCAGTACTTC
cdr3_aa: CASSPGGRLGEQYF

v_call: TRBV4-1
d_call: TRBD1
clone_size: .
j_call: TRBJ2-2
cdr3_nt: TGCGCCAGCAGCCAAGGGACATGGACAGGGAAGGCCGGGGAGCTGTTTTTT
cdr3_aa: CASSQGTWTGKAGELFF

v_call: TRBV7-3
d_call: TRBD2
clone_size: .
j_call: TRBJ2-1
cdr3_nt: TGTGCCAGCAGCCATGTAACTAGCGGGACCTACAATGAGCAGTTCTTC
cdr3_aa: CASSHVTSGTYNEQFF

v_call: TRBV14
d_call: .
clone_size: .
j_call: TRBJ1-1
cdr3_nt: TGTGCCAGCAGCCAACCGACTTGGGGAGGTGAAGCTTTCTTT
cdr3_aa: CASSQPTWGGEAFF

v_call: TRBV25-1
d_call: .
clone_size: .
j_call: TRBJ2-2
cdr3_nt: TGTGCCAGCAGTGAACCGGGCCCTTGGAACACCGGGGAGCTGTTTTTT
cdr3_aa: CASSEPGPWNTGELFF

v_call: TRBV9
d_call: .
clone_size: few
j_call: TRBJ2-5
cdr3_nt: TGTGCCAGCAGCGTGACCGGGACCCAAGAGACCCAGTACTTC
cdr3_aa: CASSVTGTQETQYF

v_call: TRBV6-5
d_call: .
clone_size: .
j_call: TRBJ2-1
cdr3_nt: TGTGCCAGCAGTTACGCTACTAGCTCCTACAATGAGCAGTTCTTC
cdr3_aa: CASSYATSSYNEQFF

v_call: TRBV18
d_call: .
clone_size: .
j_call: TRBJ2-1
cdr3_nt: TGTGCCAGCTCACCACGTTGGGCCCACAATGAGCAGTTCTTC
cdr3_aa: CASSPRWAHNEQFF

v_call: TRBV7-8
d_call: .
clone_size: .
j_call: TRBJ2-7
cdr3_nt: TGTGCCAGCAGCTTATATGCCGGGACTTCCATCTACGAGCAGTACTTC
cdr3_aa: CASSLYAGTSIYEQYF

v_call: TRBV23-1
d_call: TRBD1
clone_size: .
j_call: TRBJ2-7
cdr3_nt: TGCGCCAATACCGACAGGGCCGGCAACGAGCAGTACTTC
cdr3_aa: CANTDRAGNEQYF

v_call: TRBV7-3
d_call: .
clone_size: few
j_call: TRBJ2-3
cdr3_nt: TGTGCCAGCAGCTTAACGGGAGATAGGACAGATACGCAGTATTTT
cdr3_aa: CASSLTGDRTDTQYF

v_call: TRBV2
d_call: TRBD1
clone_size: .
j_call: TRBJ1-5
cdr3_nt: TGTGCCAGCAACAACAGGGGGCGAAGCAATCAGCCCCAGCATTTT
cdr3_aa: CASNNRGRSNQPQHF

v_call: TRBV7-2
d_call: TRBD2
clone_size: .
j_call: TRBJ2-6
cdr3_nt: TGTGCCAGCATCCATAGCGGGAGGTCCTCTGGGGCCAACGTCCTGACTTTC
cdr3_aa: CASIHSGRSSGANVLTF

v_call: TRBV7-2
d_call: .
clone_size: once
j_call: TRBJ1-5
cdr3_nt: TGTGCCAGCGGCGGCCGGCTGGGGTGGGGTCAGCCCCAGCATTTT
cdr3_aa: CASGGRLGWGQPQHF

v_call: TRBV19
d_call: .
clone_size: .
j_call: TRBJ1-1
cdr3_nt: TGTGCCAGTACGGCCAGATTCAACACTGAAGCTTTCTTT
cdr3_aa: CASTARFNTEAFF

v_call: TRBV21-1
d_call: .
clone_size: .
j_call: TRBJ1-2
cdr3_nt: TGTGCCAGCAGCCTTAGGGGCGGCCGCCTAGAGGACTATGGCTACACCTTC
cdr3_aa: CASSLRGGRLEDYGYTF

v_call: TRBV7-2
d_call: .
clone_size: few
j_call: TRBJ2-1
cdr3_nt: TGTGCCAGCAGCCCCCCTTGGAGCGGGCGTACCTCCTACAATGAGCAGTTCTTC
cdr3_aa: CASSPPWSGRTSYNEQFF

v_call: TRBV29-1
d_call: TRBD2
clone_size: .
j_call: TRBJ2-7
cdr3_nt: TGCAGCGTTGTGGGGGGGGACCTAGTCTACGAGCAGTACTTC
cdr3_aa: CSVVGGDLVYEQYF

v_call: TRBV7-2
d_call: TRBD2
clone_size: .
j_call: TRBJ2-7
cdr3_nt: TGTGCCAGCAGCTTAGACCCCGGACTAGCGGGAGAATCGGGCGAGCAGTACTTC
cdr3_aa: CASSLDPGLAGESGEQYF

v_call: TRBV11-2
d_call: TRBD1
clone_size: .
j_call: TRBJ2-7
cdr3_nt: TGTGCCTCTAGGGGACAGGGGATGTACGAGCAGTACTTC
cdr3_aa: CASRGQGMYEQYF

v_call: TRBV6-5
d_call: TRBD1
clone_size: .
j_call: TRBJ1-2
cdr3_nt: TGTGCCAGCAGTTACTCGAGGACAGGGCGGGGCTACACCTTC
cdr3_aa: CASSYSRTGRGYTF

v_call: TRBV5-4
d_call: TRBD2
clone_size: .
j_call: TRBJ2-3
cdr3_nt: TGTGCCAGCAGCTTGGGGCTAGCGGGAGGGCCGGCAGATACGCAGTATTTT
cdr3_aa: CASSLGLAGGPADTQYF

v_call: TRBV19
d_call: TRBD1
clone_size: .
j_call: TRBJ1-4
cdr3_nt: TGTGCCAGTAGCAGGGGGCAGCGGAATGAAAAACTGTTTTTT
cdr3_aa: CASSRGQRNEKLFF

v_call: TRBV5-1
d_call: .
clone_size: once
j_call: TRBJ1-1
cdr3_nt: TGCGCCAGCAGCTTGGATACAGGGCTTGAAGCTTTCTTT
cdr3_aa: CASSLDTGLEAFF

v_call: TRBV7-3
d_call: TRBD1
clone_size: .
j_call: TRBJ1-2
cdr3_nt: TGTGCCAGCAGCTCCTACCCCACCGGGACAGATGGCTACACCTTC
cdr3_aa: CASSSYPTGTDGYTF

v_call: TRBV4-1
d_call: .
clone_size: .
j_call: TRBJ1-3
cdr3_nt: TGCGCCAGCAGCCAACCCCAGTGGGGGAGCTCTGGAAACACCATATATTTT
cdr3_aa: CASSQPQWGSSGNTIYF

v_call: TRBV18
d_call: TRBD1
clone_size: .
j_call: TRBJ1-4
cdr3_nt: TGTGCCAGCTCTCCGGGACAGGCGTCGGAAAAACTGTTTTTT
cdr3_aa: CASSPGQASEKLFF

v_call: TRBV11-2
d_call: .
clone_size: .
j_call: TRBJ1-1
cdr3_nt: TGTGCCAGCAGCTTAGATCGCGGTCAAAAGGCTTTCTTT
cdr3_aa: CASSLDRGQKAFF

v_call: TRBV7-3
d_call: TRBD1
clone_size: .
j_call: TRBJ1-6
cdr3_nt: TGTGCCAGCAGCTTTACAGGGGAATATTCACCCCTCCACTTT
cdr3_aa: CASSFTGEYSPLHF

v_call: TRBV9
d_call: .
clone_size: .
j_call: TRBJ1-1
cdr3_nt: TGTGCCAGCAGCGAAGCCGGGACGCCGAACACTGAAGCTTTCTTT
cdr3_aa: CASSEAGTPNTEAFF

v_call: TRBV7-8
d_call: TRBD2
clone_size: .
j_call: TRBJ2-2
cdr3_nt: TGTGCCAGCAGCTCAAGCGGGGGGGTCACCGGGGAGCTGTTTTTT
cdr3_aa: CASSSSGGVTGELFF

v_call: TRBV6-1
d_call: .
clone_size: .
j_call: TRBJ2-6
cdr3_nt: TGTGCCAGCAGTGAAAGAGTCCGTGTCTCTGGGGCCAACGTCCTGACTTTC
cdr3_aa: CASSERVRVSGANVLTF

v_call: TRBV7-8
d_call: TRBD1
clone_size: .
j_call: TRBJ1-2
cdr3_nt: TGTGCCAGCAGCTCGACAGGGGGCAATGAGAGGGGCTACACCTTC
cdr3_aa: CASSSTGGNERGYTF

v_call: TRBV5-1
d_call: .
clone_size: .
j_call: TRBJ1-2
cdr3_nt: TGCGCCAGCAGTTCTTCACCCAGGCTAGGCTACACCTTC
cdr3_aa: CASSSSPRLGYTF

v_call: TRBV6-2/TRBV6-3
d_call: .
clone_size: .
j_call: TRBJ1-1
cdr3_nt: TGTGCCAGCAGCAGGGGCTCGGCCACTGAAGCTTTCTTT
cdr3_aa: CASSRGSATEAFF

v_call: TRBV5-1
d_call: .
clone_size: .
j_call: TRBJ2-5
cdr3_nt: TGCGCCAGCAGCTGGGGCCGAATGGGCCAGACCCAGTACTTC
cdr3_aa: CASSWGRMGQTQYF

v_call: TRBV11-3
d_call: .
clone_size: .
j_call: TRBJ1-2
cdr3_nt: TGTGCCAGCAGCCCGGTGACGGGGAACTATGGCTACACCTTC
cdr3_aa: CASSPVTGNYGYTF

v_call: TRBV5-8
d_call: TRBD1
clone_size: .
j_call: TRBJ2-4
cdr3_nt: TGTGCCAGCAGCATTCGACAGGGTAGGACCAAAAACATTCAGTACTTC
cdr3_aa: CASSIRQGRTKNIQYF

v_call: TRBV6-2/TRBV6-3
d_call: .
clone_size: .
j_call: TRBJ1-4
cdr3_nt: TGTGCCAGCAGTTCCACGGTTCGAAAACTGTTTTTT
cdr3_aa: CASSSTVRKLFF

v_call: TRBV20-1
d_call: .
clone_size: few
j_call: TRBJ2-3
cdr3_nt: TGCAGTGCTAGTCCACGACACAGGACCACAGATACGCAGTATTTT
cdr3_aa: CSASPRHRTTDTQYF

v_call: TRBV7-3
d_call: .
clone_size: .
j_call: TRBJ1-1
cdr3_nt: TGTGCCAGCAGCTTAAATGGGGAAGGGACTGAAGCTTTCTTT
cdr3_aa: CASSLNGEGTEAFF

v_call: TRBV3-1/TRBV3-2
d_call: .
clone_size: once
j_call: TRBJ1-2
cdr3_nt: TGTGCCAGCAGCCAAGGAACCTTGGGTGGCTACACCTTC
cdr3_aa: CASSQGTLGGYTF